Listed below are T cell receptor beta chains from one sample, sequenced in a study of response to subunit inactivated influenza vaccine. TCRdb redid the calling of the RT-PCR reads with MiXCR, one entry per CDR3 protein. The table includes 300,000 to 350,000 distinct CDR3 sequences, less than 25% detected once. The material sequenced was PBMCs from blood, taken 21 months after vaccination. Receptor source: a man aged 50-75 years who received an inactivated influenza vaccine. CDR3s include the opening cysteine and the closing phenylalanine or tryptophan. A D gene is named only where the DNA matches it firmly. Clone size is given for some rows only: seen once, a few or many times, or a class if the clone is expanded.

d_call: -; v_call: TRBV11-2; j_call: TRBJ2-1; clone_size: few; cdr3_nt: TGTGCCAGCAGCCTACACGGGACGGAACAATATGGGCAGTTCTTC; cdr3_aa: CASSLHGTEQYGQFF
d_call: -; v_call: TRBV28; j_call: TRBJ2-7; clone_size: -; cdr3_nt: TGTGCCAGCAAATCGACCGGGGTGGTTAACGAGCAGTACTTC; cdr3_aa: CASKSTGVVNEQYF
d_call: TRBD1; v_call: TRBV5-1; j_call: TRBJ1-6; clone_size: many; cdr3_nt: TGCGCCAGCAGCTCGCAGGGGGCGAGAAATTCACCCCTCCACTTT; cdr3_aa: CASSSQGARNSPLHF
d_call: TRBD2; v_call: TRBV7-2; j_call: TRBJ2-7; clone_size: -; cdr3_nt: TGTGCCAGCAGTACTAGCGGGGTCTCCTACGAGCAGTACTTC; cdr3_aa: CASSTSGVSYEQYF
d_call: TRBD1; v_call: TRBV12-3/TRBV12-4; j_call: TRBJ1-1; clone_size: -; cdr3_nt: TGTGCCAGCAGTTGGACAGGGCTATCAGCTTTCTTT; cdr3_aa: CASSWTGLSAFF
d_call: -; v_call: TRBV3-1; j_call: TRBJ2-5; clone_size: few; cdr3_nt: TGTGCCAGCAGCCCAACTGAACGAGATACCCAGTACTTC; cdr3_aa: CASSPTERDTQYF
d_call: -; v_call: TRBV28; j_call: TRBJ1-5; clone_size: -; cdr3_nt: TGTGCCACCTCCGGATCCTCTTTGGGAGTCCAGCCCCAGCATTTT; cdr3_aa: CATSGSSLGVQPQHF
d_call: TRBD1; v_call: TRBV12-3/TRBV12-4; j_call: TRBJ2-3; clone_size: -; cdr3_nt: TGTGCCAGCACCTCGGGGGACAGGGGGGCGACAGATACGCAGTATTTT; cdr3_aa: CASTSGDRGATDTQYF
d_call: TRBD1; v_call: TRBV11-3; j_call: TRBJ1-1; clone_size: -; cdr3_nt: TGTGCCAGCAGCTTAGGAGGGGGCGCGACGACTGAAGCTTTCTTT; cdr3_aa: CASSLGGGATTEAFF
d_call: TRBD2; v_call: TRBV6-5; j_call: TRBJ2-1; clone_size: -; cdr3_nt: TGTGCCAGCAGTTACTCGAGGACTAGCGGGAGGGCCTTCTACAATGAGCAGTTCTTC; cdr3_aa: CASSYSRTSGRAFYNEQFF
d_call: -; v_call: TRBV20-1; j_call: TRBJ1-5; clone_size: few; cdr3_nt: TGCAGTGCGGACCCGCGGGCGGTCGGCAATCAGCCCCAGCATTTT; cdr3_aa: CSADPRAVGNQPQHF
d_call: -; v_call: TRBV7-2; j_call: TRBJ1-1; clone_size: -; cdr3_nt: TGTGCCAGCAGCAAGGCCCCCAGGGGTGCCACTGAAGCTTTCTTT; cdr3_aa: CASSKAPRGATEAFF
d_call: -; v_call: TRBV5-1; j_call: TRBJ2-1; clone_size: -; cdr3_nt: TGCGCCAGCAGCTTGAGCTCTGCGGTTTTGAATGAGCAGTTCTTC; cdr3_aa: CASSLSSAVLNEQFF
d_call: TRBD1; v_call: TRBV6-2/TRBV6-3; j_call: TRBJ2-5; clone_size: few; cdr3_nt: TGTGCCAGCAGTTACGACAGGGCAAGGGGGGAGACCCAGTACTTC; cdr3_aa: CASSYDRARGETQYF
d_call: TRBD1; v_call: TRBV4-3; j_call: TRBJ1-1; clone_size: few; cdr3_nt: TGCGCCAGCAGCCAATACGTGTCACAGGGGGGGACTGAAGCTTTCTTT; cdr3_aa: CASSQYVSQGGTEAFF
d_call: -; v_call: TRBV6-1; j_call: TRBJ1-2; clone_size: -; cdr3_nt: TGTGCCAGCAGTGGACAGCCCTACACCTTC; cdr3_aa: CASSGQPYTF
d_call: TRBD2; v_call: TRBV20-1; j_call: TRBJ2-2; clone_size: -; cdr3_nt: TGCAGTGCTAGAGGGCCTCTGGGACTAGCGGGACCCGGGGAGCTGTTTTTT; cdr3_aa: CSARGPLGLAGPGELFF
d_call: TRBD2; v_call: TRBV4-3; j_call: TRBJ2-1; clone_size: few; cdr3_nt: TGCGCCAGCAGCCAGGGGACTAGCGGGAACCCCTACAATGAGCAGTTCTTC; cdr3_aa: CASSQGTSGNPYNEQFF
d_call: -; v_call: TRBV20-1; j_call: TRBJ2-7; clone_size: few; cdr3_nt: TGCAGCGCTAGGAGGGGGGGCCTTTACGAGCAGTACTTC; cdr3_aa: CSARRGGLYEQYF
d_call: TRBD1; v_call: TRBV28; j_call: TRBJ2-3; clone_size: few; cdr3_nt: TGTGCCAGCAGTTCTGGGACAGCTAGCACAGATACGCAGTATTTT; cdr3_aa: CASSSGTASTDTQYF
d_call: -; v_call: TRBV7-6; j_call: TRBJ2-3; clone_size: -; cdr3_nt: TGTGCCAGCAGCTTAGGTCCGGGCAGCACAGATACGCAGTATTTT; cdr3_aa: CASSLGPGSTDTQYF
d_call: TRBD1; v_call: TRBV10-3; j_call: TRBJ2-7; clone_size: -; cdr3_nt: TGTGCCATCAGTGATAGTAGACAGGGGGCCTACGAGCAGTACTTC; cdr3_aa: CAISDSRQGAYEQYF
d_call: TRBD2; v_call: TRBV5-1; j_call: TRBJ2-1; clone_size: -; cdr3_nt: TGCGCCAGCAGCGGACGTAGCGGGGCGACCTACAATGAGCAGTTCTTC; cdr3_aa: CASSGRSGATYNEQFF
d_call: -; v_call: TRBV29-1; j_call: TRBJ1-3; clone_size: few; cdr3_nt: TGCAGCGCTGCCGAAGGGGGAAACACCATATATTTT; cdr3_aa: CSAAEGGNTIYF
d_call: -; v_call: TRBV6-5; j_call: TRBJ1-2; clone_size: few; cdr3_nt: TGTGCCAGCAGTTACGAGACAGGATCTAGCGGCTACACCTTC; cdr3_aa: CASSYETGSSGYTF
d_call: -; v_call: TRBV11-2; j_call: TRBJ1-2; clone_size: -; cdr3_nt: TGTGCCAGCAGCAGCGACAGTATGGGCTACACCTTC; cdr3_aa: CASSSDSMGYTF
d_call: -; v_call: TRBV20-1; j_call: TRBJ1-1; clone_size: -; cdr3_nt: TGCAGTGCTTTAGGGGTTAACACTGAAGCTTTCTTT; cdr3_aa: CSALGVNTEAFF
d_call: -; v_call: TRBV3-1; j_call: TRBJ1-1; clone_size: few; cdr3_nt: TGTGCCAGCAGCCCCGATCTGGGGGGAACTGAAGCTTTCTTT; cdr3_aa: CASSPDLGGTEAFF
d_call: -; v_call: TRBV7-3; j_call: TRBJ2-3; clone_size: few; cdr3_nt: TGTGCCAGCAGCTTAAAAGGGACTTCCCCAGATACGCAGTATTTT; cdr3_aa: CASSLKGTSPDTQYF
d_call: TRBD1; v_call: TRBV11-3; j_call: TRBJ2-1; clone_size: -; cdr3_nt: TGTGCCAGCAGCTTGGGACAGGGGAACAATGAGCAGTTCTTC; cdr3_aa: CASSLGQGNNEQFF
d_call: -; v_call: TRBV11-2; j_call: TRBJ2-3; clone_size: few; cdr3_nt: TGTGCCAGCAGCTTACAGGGTCAAGGCACAGATACGCAGTATTTT; cdr3_aa: CASSLQGQGTDTQYF
d_call: -; v_call: TRBV7-2; j_call: TRBJ1-5; clone_size: few; cdr3_nt: TGTGCCAGCAGCCCGACCTTCTTAAAGCCCCAGCATTTT; cdr3_aa: CASSPTFLKPQHF
d_call: -; v_call: TRBV7-2; j_call: TRBJ2-5; clone_size: -; cdr3_nt: TGTGCCAGCAGCTTTCCGGGAGCCCAAGAGACCCAGTACTTC; cdr3_aa: CASSFPGAQETQYF
d_call: TRBD2; v_call: TRBV7-8; j_call: TRBJ2-5; clone_size: -; cdr3_nt: TGTGCCAGCAGCTTAGAAGCGGGAGTCGTCCAAGAGACCCAGTACTTC; cdr3_aa: CASSLEAGVVQETQYF
d_call: -; v_call: TRBV20-1; j_call: TRBJ1-1; clone_size: few; cdr3_nt: TGCAGTGCCCAACCCCGGGGAAGGGCTGAAGCTTTCTTT; cdr3_aa: CSAQPRGRAEAFF
d_call: -; v_call: TRBV29-1; j_call: TRBJ1-2; clone_size: few; cdr3_nt: TGCAGCGGTCATCAATTCGGCTATGGCTACACCTTC; cdr3_aa: CSGHQFGYGYTF
d_call: TRBD2; v_call: TRBV4-3; j_call: TRBJ2-5; clone_size: few; cdr3_nt: TGCGCCAGCAGCCCAGCCGGGACTAGGATTGGGGAGACCCAGTACTTC; cdr3_aa: CASSPAGTRIGETQYF
d_call: -; v_call: TRBV20-1; j_call: TRBJ2-1; clone_size: few; cdr3_nt: TGCAGTGCTAGAGACCGGGACGGGACAAGATCCTACAATGAGCAGTTCTTC; cdr3_aa: CSARDRDGTRSYNEQFF
d_call: -; v_call: TRBV5-6; j_call: TRBJ2-1; clone_size: few; cdr3_nt: TGTGCCAGCAGCTTGGCAGGGTCAGATGAGCAGTTCTTC; cdr3_aa: CASSLAGSDEQFF
d_call: -; v_call: TRBV19; j_call: TRBJ1-2; clone_size: -; cdr3_nt: TGTGCCAGTAGTATCCTCTTACCGGAGACGGGGTACCATGGCTACACCTTC; cdr3_aa: CASSILLPETGYHGYTF
d_call: -; v_call: TRBV5-1; j_call: TRBJ1-4; clone_size: -; cdr3_nt: TGCGCCAGCAGCTTGGACCAGATTAATGAAAAACTGTTTTTT; cdr3_aa: CASSLDQINEKLFF
d_call: -; v_call: TRBV4-3; j_call: TRBJ1-5; clone_size: -; cdr3_nt: TGCGCCAGCAGCCCTTCGTCGGGCAATCAGCCCCAGCATTTT; cdr3_aa: CASSPSSGNQPQHF
d_call: -; v_call: TRBV2; j_call: TRBJ2-7; clone_size: -; cdr3_nt: TGTGCCAGCAGTTCTAGCGTCTACGAGCAGTACTTC; cdr3_aa: CASSSSVYEQYF
d_call: -; v_call: TRBV18; j_call: TRBJ1-2; clone_size: many; cdr3_nt: TGTGCCAGCTCACCCACCGGGCCGCAGACTAACTATGGCTACACCTTC; cdr3_aa: CASSPTGPQTNYGYTF
d_call: -; v_call: TRBV12-3/TRBV12-4; j_call: TRBJ2-1; clone_size: -; cdr3_nt: TGTGCCAGCAGTTTAGGGTACGGCTCCTACAATGAGCAGTTCTTC; cdr3_aa: CASSLGYGSYNEQFF
d_call: TRBD1; v_call: TRBV29-1; j_call: TRBJ1-3; clone_size: many; cdr3_nt: TGCAGCGTTTCAAACAGGGGAGTAAACACCATATATTTT; cdr3_aa: CSVSNRGVNTIYF
d_call: -; v_call: TRBV20-1; j_call: TRBJ1-1; clone_size: few; cdr3_nt: TGCAGTGCCCCCCTACTTCCGGGGATTGCTTTCTTT; cdr3_aa: CSAPLLPGIAFF
d_call: -; v_call: TRBV12-3/TRBV12-4; j_call: TRBJ1-5; clone_size: -; cdr3_nt: TGTGCCAGCAGTTTAATGGACACAATCAATCAGCCCCAGCATTTT; cdr3_aa: CASSLMDTINQPQHF
d_call: -; v_call: TRBV12-3/TRBV12-4; j_call: TRBJ1-5; clone_size: many; cdr3_nt: TGTGCCAGCAGTCCGCAGCCAGGAGAAGGCAATCAGCCCCAGCATTTT; cdr3_aa: CASSPQPGEGNQPQHF
d_call: -; v_call: TRBV7-2; j_call: TRBJ1-4; clone_size: -; cdr3_nt: TGTGCCAGCAAAAAAGGACGAACGGATGAAAAACTGTTTTTT; cdr3_aa: CASKKGRTDEKLFF
d_call: -; v_call: TRBV30; j_call: TRBJ1-6; clone_size: few; cdr3_nt: TGTGCCTGGAGTGCTCCGGGACGCTTGTCGTCTTCACCCCTCCACTTT; cdr3_aa: CAWSAPGRLSSSPLHF
d_call: -; v_call: TRBV4-3; j_call: TRBJ1-2; clone_size: -; cdr3_nt: TGCGCCAGCAGCCCGGGGCAGGGCCTAGACGGCTATGGCTACACCTTC; cdr3_aa: CASSPGQGLDGYGYTF
d_call: TRBD2; v_call: TRBV9; j_call: TRBJ2-3; clone_size: few; cdr3_nt: TGTGCCAGCAGCGTAGTTCCTAGCGGGGGGGTGTCCGATACGCAGTATTTT; cdr3_aa: CASSVVPSGGVSDTQYF
d_call: -; v_call: TRBV3-1; j_call: TRBJ2-2; clone_size: -; cdr3_nt: TGTGCCAGCAGCCAACCGGGTCTCGGGACCGGGGAGCTGTTTTTT; cdr3_aa: CASSQPGLGTGELFF